This TCR beta chain was found in a study of cytomegalovirus exposure and HLA in healthy donors. The donors comprised healthy bone marrow donors. The PCR had 60 Vbeta and 13 Jbeta primers. Here immunoSEQ multiplex PCR was the method, and the copy in TCRdb shows in-frame clones only, minus some. The repertoire includes about 120,000 clones, under 90% of them detected once, and 7.5% to 9% sits in the top ten. CDR3 length: 14 residues. The V and J ends lost 6 bases and 6 bases, in that order; junction bases with no gene match: 8. Germline V gives CDR1 SEHNR, CDR2 FQNEAQ (reference sequence). Study-level points and caveats: The majority of CMV-associated TCR beta chains were reported as apparently HLA-restricted in a later analysis. The classifier reportedly diagnosed cytomegalovirus status with high specificity and sensitivity.

Notes on this clone: What it recognizes is unknown.

Source material: PBMCs. The clonotype originates from a female donor in good health and CMV-seropositive. The V call is TRBV7-9, the J call TRBJ1-5; 7 bases map to TRBD1. CDR3 bases: TGTGCCAGCAGTCAACAGGGGACAACTCAGCCCCAGCATTTT. Its protein product is CASSQQGTTQPQHF.